Listed here are 24 T cell receptor beta chains from one sample, sequenced in a study of monozygotic twins with inflammatory bowel disease (dated 2019 in TCRdb). The method was 5' RACE. The reads were generated on an Illumina HiSeq 2500. After reprocessing by TCRdb, each CDR3 protein sequence is one entry, and no DNA is given. The sample's records list 350,000 to 550,000 distinct CDR3 sequences. Of the sample, 2% to 3% is held by the ten largest clones. The sample comprised blood. These receptors all stem from a human donor with ulcerative colitis or Crohn's disease, or a healthy co-twin of an affected twin (not recorded which).

The CDR3 spells CASSDGGGYFLGGNTIYF. The V and J genes are TRBV6-1 and TRBJ1-3; TCRdb's assignment of TRBD1 cannot be checked, as there is no DNA. CDR1 and CDR2 (germline): MNHNS, SASEGT. The CDR3 runs 18 residues.

The gene calls are TRBV10-3 and TRBJ1-2; the TCRdb call, TRBD1, lacks DNA for checking. The CDR3 has 15 residues. CDR1 ENHRY and CDR2 SYGVKD come from the germline V gene. The CDR3 region is CAIRGVDRGDDGYTF.

V gene TRBV20-1 combines with J gene TRBJ1-1. The CDR3 runs 14 residues. Germline V gene lookup returns CDR1 DFQATT and CDR2 SNEGSKA (reference sequence). The CDR3 sequence is CSASMGYMNTEAFF.

This chain joins TRBV20-1 and TRBJ1-6. The CDR3 contains 16 residues. Germline V gene lookup returns CDR1 DFQATT and CDR2 SNEGSKA (reference sequence). CDR3 region: CSARENRGAYNSPLHF.

The chain links TRBV15 to TRBJ2-7; as DNA is missing, the TRBD1 call by TCRdb cannot be tested. CDR3 length equals 16 residues. CDR1 and CDR2 (germline): LNHNV, YYDKDF (reference sequence). The CDR3 is CATSRYSTGYSYEQYF.

The J gene is TRBJ1-1, the V gene TRBV7-6; the TCRdb call, TRBD1, lacks DNA for checking. Germline CDR1 and CDR2: SGHVS and FNYEAQ. CDR3 length: 13 amino acids. The CDR3 region is CASRDSQNTEAFF.

The rearrangement uses TRBV12-3 or TRBV12-4 and TRBJ2-2; TCRdb calls TRBD1, which cannot be checked without DNA. The CDR3 contains 14 residues. Here the CDR3 reads CASMTGGGTGELFF.

This chain connects TRBV5-1 to TRBJ2-4; TCRdb's D call of TRBD2 is untestable without DNA. CDR1 is SGHRS and CDR2 is YFSETQ in the germline V gene. CDR3 size: 16 residues. The CDR3 region is CASSLPAGEGKNIQYF.

The V call is TRBV18, the J call TRBJ1-1; TCRdb calls TRBD1, which cannot be checked without DNA. The length of the CDR3 is 14 residues. From germline, CDR1 is KGHSH and CDR2 LQKENI. The CDR3 here is CASSPWGLNTEAFF. Together with reference TRBV18 and TRBJ1-1, the CDR3 gives the full variable domain: NAGVMQNPRHLVRRRGQEARLRCSPMKGHSHVYWYRQLPEEGLKFMVYLQKENIIDESGMPKERFSAEFPKEGPSILRIQQVVRGDSAAYFCASSPWGLNTEAFFGQGTRLTVV.

J is TRBJ1-6 and V is TRBV10-3; TCRdb designates TRBD1, a call that cannot be tested without DNA. The CDR3 has 14 residues. Germline values: CDR1 ENHRY, CDR2 SYGVKD. CDR3 sequence reads: CAISRDRENSPLHF.

The gene calls are TRBV20-1 and TRBJ1-6. There are 16 residues in the CDR3. Germline lookup yields CDR1 DFQATT and CDR2 SNEGSKA (reference sequence). This CDR3 is CSARYQGTGNNSPLHF.

The rearrangement uses TRBV29-1 and TRBJ2-7; the D call from TCRdb, TRBD1, cannot be confirmed without DNA. The CDR3 is 12 residues long. CDR1 and CDR2 from the germline V gene are SQVTM and ANQGSEA. CDR3 sequence: CSVRAGGVEQYF.

The rearrangement joins TRBV11-2 to TRBJ2-7. Per the germline V gene, CDR1 is SGHAT and CDR2 is FQNNGV. The CDR3 consists of 12 residues. The CDR3 is CASSLMLAEQYF. The full variable domain, its missing parts supplied by reference TRBV11-2 and TRBJ2-7, is EAGVAQSPRYKIIEKRQSVAFWCNPISGHATLYWYQQILGQGPKLLIQFQNNGVVDDSQLPKDRFSAERLKGVDSTLKIQPAKLEDSAVYLCASSLMLAEQYFGPGTRLTVT.

V gene TRBV2 combines with J gene TRBJ2-2. The CDR3 contains 15 residues. Germline V gene lookup returns CDR1 SNHLY and CDR2 FYNNEI. Here the CDR3 reads CASSGGNQNTGELFF.

The chain recombines TRBV20-1 with TRBJ2-3; TCRdb selects TRBD2, and the lack of DNA leaves this call unchecked. Germline V gene lookup returns CDR1 DFQATT and CDR2 SNEGSKA (reference sequence). CDR3 length equals 13 residues. The CDR3 reads CSASSGSTDTQYF.

The chain recombines TRBV28 with TRBJ1-2; TCRdb picks TRBD1, but there is no DNA to check that call. CDR1 is MDHEN and CDR2 is SYDVKM in the germline V gene. The CDR3 consists of 12 residues. This CDR3 reads CASSRGLGGYTF.

The rearrangement links TRBV18 to TRBJ1-1. The CDR3 runs to 14 residues. Germline CDR1 reads KGHSH; CDR2 reads LQKENI. The CDR3 sequence: CASSLSGPNTEAFF.

J is TRBJ2-5 and V is TRBV7-2; the TCRdb D gene call, TRBD1, has no DNA to confirm it. This CDR3 region has 16 residues. The V gene's germline CDR1 is SGHTA and CDR2 FQGNSA. The CDR3: CASSFGGVGAGETQYF.

The V call is TRBV29-1, the J call TRBJ2-3; TCRdb's assignment of TRBD1 cannot be checked, as there is no DNA. Germline CDR1 is SQVTM and CDR2 is ANQGSEA. There are 15 residues in the CDR3. This chain's CDR3 is CSVGGTGARDDTQYF.

The V gene is TRBV10-3, the J gene TRBJ1-1; TCRdb calls TRBD1, which cannot be checked without DNA. The germline V gene encodes CDR1 ENHRY and CDR2 SYGVKD. This CDR3 has 14 amino acids. The CDR3: CATRGPGGGTEAFF.

This chain uses TRBV3-1 with TRBJ2-3; the TCRdb call, TRBD2, lacks DNA for checking. Per the germline V gene, CDR1 is LGHDT and CDR2 is YNNKEL (reference sequence). The CDR3 has 14 residues. CDR3 sequence reads: CASSQEEGTDTQYF.

The gene calls are TRBV24-1 and TRBJ2-2; absent DNA, TCRdb's TRBD1 call cannot be checked. The CDR3 runs to 19 residues. Germline assignment: CDR1 KGHDR and CDR2 SFDVKD. The CDR3 sequence is CATSDPTADGRGTTGELFF.

The rearrangement uses TRBV5-1 and TRBJ1-2; TCRdb selects TRBD1, and the lack of DNA leaves this call unchecked. This CDR3 region has 15 residues. The V gene's germline CDR1 is SGHRS and CDR2 YFSETQ. CDR3 sequence reads: CASSNQGGQSYGYTF. Using reference TRBV5-1 and TRBJ1-2 for the parts outside the CDR3, the full variable domain is KAGVTQTPRYLIKTRGQQVTLSCSPISGHRSVSWYQQTPGQGLQFLFEYFSETQRNKGNFPGRFSGRQFSNSRSEMNVSTLELGDSALYLCASSNQGGQSYGYTFGSGTRLTVV.

The chain's CDR3 is CAWSMGTRGRFDEQFF. The chain is built from TRBV30 and TRBJ2-1; TCRdb calls TRBD1, which cannot be checked without DNA. The CDR3 spans 16 residues. Germline CDR1 reads GTSNPN; CDR2 reads SVGIG (reference sequence).